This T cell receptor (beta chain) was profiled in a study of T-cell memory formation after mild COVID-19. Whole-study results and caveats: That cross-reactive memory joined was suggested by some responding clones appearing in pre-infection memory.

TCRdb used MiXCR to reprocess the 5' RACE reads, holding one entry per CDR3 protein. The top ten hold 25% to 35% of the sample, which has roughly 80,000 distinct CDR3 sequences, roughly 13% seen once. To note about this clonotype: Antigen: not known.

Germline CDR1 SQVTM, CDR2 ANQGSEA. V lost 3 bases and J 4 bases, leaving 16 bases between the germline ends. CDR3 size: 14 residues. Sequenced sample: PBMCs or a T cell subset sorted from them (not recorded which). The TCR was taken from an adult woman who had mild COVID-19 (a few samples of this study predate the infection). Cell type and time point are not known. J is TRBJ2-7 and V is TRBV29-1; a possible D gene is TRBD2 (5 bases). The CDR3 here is CSVERTGIQYEQYF. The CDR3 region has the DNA TGCAGCGTTGAGAGGACGGGGATCCAGTACGAGCAGTACTTC.